This T cell receptor (beta chain) was observed in a study of T cell responses to AZD1222 COVID-19 vaccine. Remarks on this clone: Antigen: not known.

The ends lost 5 bases at V and 8 bases at J; junction bases unmatched: 11. CDR1 and CDR2 (germline): SNHLY, FYNNEI. The CDR3 is 15 amino acids. The data were produced by immunoSEQ multiplex PCR, yet TCRdb's version contains in-frame clones alone and is incomplete. The sample has 75,000 to 95,000 clones; roughly 81% are singletons. Study results and limitations: Donors skewed white British and female; clonal diversity was possibly underestimated. Regions left unmutated in variants are reportedly the target of nearly half of spike-specific TCRs. Among those given AZD1222, only five or six were seropositive at baseline.

The genes are TRBV2 and TRBJ1-2; 10 positions agree with TRBD1. The source was peripheral blood, collected on day 0 of AZD1222 vaccination. The receptor was isolated from an adult in good health. CDR3: CASSRDRGRRGGYTF. In DNA, the CDR3 is TGTGCCAGCAGTCGGGACAGGGGTAGACGAGGCGGCTACACCTTC.